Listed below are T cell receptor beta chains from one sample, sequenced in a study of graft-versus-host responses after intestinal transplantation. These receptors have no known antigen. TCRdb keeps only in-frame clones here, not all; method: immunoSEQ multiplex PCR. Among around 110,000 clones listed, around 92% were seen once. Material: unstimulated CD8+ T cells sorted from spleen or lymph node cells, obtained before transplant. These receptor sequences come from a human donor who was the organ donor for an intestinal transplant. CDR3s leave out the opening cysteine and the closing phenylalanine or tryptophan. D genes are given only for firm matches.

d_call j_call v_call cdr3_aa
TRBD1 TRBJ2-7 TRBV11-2 ASSPGTGASYEQY
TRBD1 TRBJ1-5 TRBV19 ASSITDREDQPQH
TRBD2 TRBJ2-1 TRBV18 ASSPGLAVYSYNEQF
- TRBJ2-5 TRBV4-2 ASSQDPGLLETQY
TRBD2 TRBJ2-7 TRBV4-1 ASSHWTSGSYEQY
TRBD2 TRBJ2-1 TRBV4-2 ASSQGLAGDEQF
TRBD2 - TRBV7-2 ASSSHLSPGGLYEQY
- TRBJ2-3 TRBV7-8 ASSTHTDTQY
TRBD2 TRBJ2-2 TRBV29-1 SVEGLAGGVPGELF
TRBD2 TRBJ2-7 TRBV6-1 ASSEAASGFTYEQY
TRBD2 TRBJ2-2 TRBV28 ASTTGTSGNIYWTGELF
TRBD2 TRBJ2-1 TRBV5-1 ASSLELAGGMDEQF
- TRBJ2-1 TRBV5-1 ASSFSVVADNEQF
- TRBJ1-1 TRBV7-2 ASSLGSNTEAF
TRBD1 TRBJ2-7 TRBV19 ASSLRDRVYEQY
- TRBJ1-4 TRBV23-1 ASRRAIGNEKLF
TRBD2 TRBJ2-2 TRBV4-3 ASSQGVAGVFSGELF
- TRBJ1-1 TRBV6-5 ASRNRVGTEAF
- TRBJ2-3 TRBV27 ASHPHRGALTDTQY
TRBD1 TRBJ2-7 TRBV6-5 ATGVTDEQY
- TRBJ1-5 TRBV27 ASSLGAYSNQPQH
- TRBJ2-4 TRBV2 ASSGIEGLAKNIQY
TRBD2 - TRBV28 ASSLELAGVVYEQY
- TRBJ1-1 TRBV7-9 ASGDTGIRRTEAF
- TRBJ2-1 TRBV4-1 ASSQVGGEQF
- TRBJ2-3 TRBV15 ATSRGGTDTQY
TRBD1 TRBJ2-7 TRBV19 ASSIGGTGAYEQY